This record looks at one T cell receptor (beta chain) sequence and its context. Its antigen is unidentified. This sample was taken from a study of T cells in Graves' hyperthyroidism and ophthalmopathy. Individuals with ophthalmopathy presented a Clinical Activity Score of at least 3, a NOSPECS grade of at least 4 and a duration under 3 months. Uncontrolled infection, other autoimmune disease, pregnancy or lactation barred patients from enrollment. It was around 10 ml of fresh peripheral blood that supplied the PBMCs. Trimming cost V 6 bases and J 2 bases; bases outside gene matches: 4. The V gene's germline CDR1 is SGDLS and CDR2 YYNGEE. This CDR3 has 14 residues. Amplified TCR beta CDR3 regions derived from RNA transcripts. An initial round of RT-PCR targeting the TCR CDR3 relied on the HTBI primer set. TCRdb reanalysed the multiplex PCR reads using MiXCR and keeps one entry per CDR3 protein. The sample lists 500,000 to 750,000 distinct CDR3 sequences; 14% were seen once.

The study, taken as a whole, reports: Model-based prediction identified ophthalmopathy a median approximately 6 months prior to its onset.

This rearrangement joins TRBV9 to TRBJ2-1; 8 bases line up with TRBD1. The source material was blood. The source of this sequence is a woman younger than 35 with Graves' ophthalmopathy. CDR3: CASTGQGAYNEQFF. The DNA of the CDR3 is TGTGCCAGCACCGGACAGGGTGCCTACAATGAGCAGTTCTTC.